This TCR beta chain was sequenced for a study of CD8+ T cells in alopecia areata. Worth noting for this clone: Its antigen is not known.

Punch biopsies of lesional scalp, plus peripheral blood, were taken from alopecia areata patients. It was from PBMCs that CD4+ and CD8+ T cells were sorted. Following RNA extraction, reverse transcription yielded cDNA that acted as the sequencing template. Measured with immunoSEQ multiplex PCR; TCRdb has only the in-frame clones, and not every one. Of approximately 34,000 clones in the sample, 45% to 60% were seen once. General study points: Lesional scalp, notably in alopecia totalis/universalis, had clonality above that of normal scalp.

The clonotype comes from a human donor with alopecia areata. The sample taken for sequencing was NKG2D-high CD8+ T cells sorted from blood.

This CDR3 reads CASSGPSGKSYNEQFF. In DNA, the CDR3 is TGTGCCAGCAGCGGACCTAGCGGCAAGTCCTACAATGAGCAGTTCTTC. The chain is built from TRBV9 and TRBJ2-1; 7 bases are shared with TRBD2. Trimming removed 3 bases from V and 1 base from J; junction bases left unmatched: 7. This CDR3 is built from 16 residues. CDR1 is SGDLS, CDR2 YYNGEE, per germline.